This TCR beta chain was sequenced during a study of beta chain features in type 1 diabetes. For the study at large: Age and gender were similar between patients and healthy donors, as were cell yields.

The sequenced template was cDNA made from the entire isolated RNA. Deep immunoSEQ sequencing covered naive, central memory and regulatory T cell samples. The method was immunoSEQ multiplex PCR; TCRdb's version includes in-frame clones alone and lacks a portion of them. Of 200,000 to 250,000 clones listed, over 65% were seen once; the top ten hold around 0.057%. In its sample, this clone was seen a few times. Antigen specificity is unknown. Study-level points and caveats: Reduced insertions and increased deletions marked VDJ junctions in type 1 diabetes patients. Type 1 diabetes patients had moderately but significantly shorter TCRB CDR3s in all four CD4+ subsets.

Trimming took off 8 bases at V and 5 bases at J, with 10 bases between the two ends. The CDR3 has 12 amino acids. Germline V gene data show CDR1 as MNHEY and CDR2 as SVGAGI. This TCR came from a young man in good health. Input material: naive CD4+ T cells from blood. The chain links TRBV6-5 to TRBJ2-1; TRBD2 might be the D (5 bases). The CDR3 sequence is CASGRANNEQFF. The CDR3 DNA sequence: TGTGCCAGCGGGAGAGCCAACAATGAGCAGTTCTTC.